The 5 T cell receptor beta chains below come from one sample, sequenced in a study of tumor-infiltrating lymphocytes in primary liver carcinoma. Joint extraction of RNA and DNA used roughly 20-33 mg of bulk tissue that was unsorted. The input was 450 to 550 ng total RNA; TCR beta cDNA was made from it with a constant-region primer. Modified slightly, ARM-PCR produced TCR beta libraries over three nested multiplex PCR rounds. A C-beta reverse primer and TRBV1-TRBV30 forward primers served in each of the first two PCR rounds, at 10 cycles apiece. One entry per CDR3 protein, called by TCRdb with MiXCR from the multiplex PCR reads. The table shows about 110,000 distinct CDR3 sequences, with about 59% occurring only once. Sequenced material: liver tumor tissue from sampling region 1. Subset defined: tumor region T1, superior pole. These receptors were taken from a woman in her sixties with primary liver carcinoma and hepatitis B virus infection.

This clonotype was seen once. One end of the junction does not line up with germline, which may come from a read error. The CDR3 bases are TGTGCCAGCAGCTTCGCGGGGCCCTACAATGAGCAGTCCTTC. Translating it yields CASSFAGPYNEQSF. The V and J genes are TRBV11-3 and TRBJ2-1; maybe TRBD2 (6 bases). The CDR3 is 14 residues long. Germline CDR1 SGHNT, CDR2 YENEEA.

A few counts support this clonotype. Since a much larger clone is just one base distant, this may be a read error. The V gene is TRBV29-1, the J gene TRBJ2-3; a weak D match, TRBD2 (5 bases). Germline V gene lookup returns CDR1 SQVTM and CDR2 ANQGSEA. There are 14 residues in the CDR3. CDR3 DNA: TGCGGCGTTGAAGACCCCACCCGGGGAGATACGCAGTATTTT. This encodes CGVEDPTRGDTQYF.

As regards this clonotype: Since no conserved phenylalanine or tryptophan closes the CDR3, a read error is the likely cause. The CDR3 nucleotides read TGTGCCGGCAGCTTCAGGACTAGCATAGATACGCAGTATCTT. Residues: CAGSFRTSIDTQYL. The V call is TRBV11-3, the J call TRBJ2-3; 8 nucleotides align to TRBD2. This CDR3 spans 14 amino acids. CDR1 SGHNT and CDR2 YENEEA come from the germline V gene.

Remarks on this clonotype: An end of the junction differs from the germline gene, which may be a read error. The V call is TRBV11-2, the J call TRBJ2-5; D gene ambiguous. Germline CDR1 is SGHAT and CDR2 is FQNNGV. This CDR3 has 15 residues. The CDR3 DNA reads as TGTGCCAGCAACTTAGTGATGGGCTTACAAGAGACCCGGTACTTC. It yields the protein CASNLVMGLQETRYF.

The CDR3: CASSPRPNRRYGYTF. CDR3 bases: TGTGCCAGTAGCCCACGACCGAACAGGCGCTATGGCTACACCTTC. This chain joins TRBV11-3 and TRBJ1-2; D possibly corresponds to TRBD1 (5 bases). The CDR3 is made up of 15 amino acids. Germline CDR1 is SGHNT and CDR2 is YENEEA. The V end lost 9 bases, the J end lost 4 bases, and 21 bases lay between the germline ends.